These T cell receptor beta chains were read from a single sample in a study of blood T cell repertoires in COVID-19. Repertoires were generated with immunoSEQ multiplex PCR, while TCRdb's copy carries only in-frame clones and drops some. The data contain under 30,000 clones, approximately 88% of them seen just once; the ten biggest clones take up approximately 9.4%. The source material was peripheral blood. The receptors derive from a man older than 75 with active COVID-19. Both conserved end residues are part of each CDR3. Each record gives: V gene, clone size, J gene, CDR3 length, D gene, CDR3 protein, CDR3 DNA. A D gene is named only where the DNA matches it firmly. A clone size is listed for some rows: how often the clone was seen (once, few, many), or a class if it is expanded.

>TRBV7-9|.|TRBJ2-7|14|.
CASSSGAGNYEQYF
TGTGCCAGCAGCTCAGGGGCAGGGAACTACGAGCAGTACTTC
>TRBV18|.|TRBJ2-7|14|.
CASSGGGQAYEQYF
TGTGCCAGCTCAGGGGGGGGCCAGGCCTACGAGCAGTACTTC
>TRBV19|.|TRBJ1-6|15|.
CASQGSSSYNSPLHF
TGTGCCAGCCAGGGGTCGAGCTCCTATAATTCACCCCTCCACTTT
>TRBV5-1|.|TRBJ2-2|18|TRBD1
CASSMGTGDIANTGELFF
TGCGCCAGCAGCATGGGGACAGGAGACATAGCGAACACCGGGGAGCTGTTTTTT
>TRBV5-8|few|TRBJ2-7|12|.
CASSLRAYEQYF
TGTGCCAGCAGCTTGCGAGCTTACGAGCAGTACTTC
>TRBV19|.|TRBJ2-1|14|TRBD2
CASSMQTSGDEQFF
TGTGCCAGTAGTATGCAGACTAGCGGGGATGAGCAGTTCTTC
>TRBV18|.|TRBJ2-7|14|TRBD1
CASSRATGRNEQYF
TGTGCCAGCTCACGGGCGACAGGGCGGAACGAGCAGTACTTC
>TRBV3-1/TRBV3-2|.|TRBJ2-2|15|TRBD2
CASSLGLEGAGELFF
TGTGCCAGCAGCCTGGGACTAGAGGGCGCCGGGGAGCTGTTTTTT
>TRBV19|.|TRBJ2-2|14|.
CASSIGPNTGELFF
TGTGCCAGTAGTATAGGGCCAAACACCGGGGAGCTGTTTTTT
>TRBV19|.|TRBJ2-5|14|.
CASSLSAGIETQYF
TGTGCCAGTAGTCTGTCGGCAGGCATCGAGACCCAGTACTTC
>TRBV5-4|few|TRBJ2-7|12|.
CASSAGLQEQYF
TGTGCCAGCAGCGCGGGACTCCAGGAGCAGTACTTC
>TRBV12-3/TRBV12-4|few|TRBJ1-6|13|.
CASSLATDSPLHF
TGTGCCAGCAGTTTAGCTACGGATTCACCCCTCCACTTT
>TRBV5-4|.|TRBJ1-1|14|.
CASSPQGGRTEAFF
TGTGCCAGCAGCCCGCAGGGAGGGCGCACTGAAGCTTTCTTT
>TRBV19|.|TRBJ1-2|14|TRBD1
CASSYGTGGDGYTF
TGTGCCAGTAGTTACGGGACAGGGGGCGATGGCTACACCTTC
>TRBV9|.|TRBJ1-2|14|TRBD1
CASSVGQGNYGYTF
TGTGCCAGCAGCGTAGGACAGGGCAACTATGGCTACACCTTC
>TRBV5-6|.|TRBJ2-6|16|.
CASSLPRGSGANVLTF
TGTGCCAGCAGCCTACCTCGCGGCTCTGGGGCCAACGTCCTGACTTTC
>TRBV5-5|.|TRBJ2-7|16|.
CASSWAQRGDSYEQYF
TGTGCCAGCAGCTGGGCACAGCGCGGAGACAGTTACGAGCAGTACTTC
>TRBV6-5|.|TRBJ1-2|15|TRBD1
CASSSRGQTRYGYTF
TGTGCCAGCAGTTCGAGGGGACAGACTAGATATGGCTACACCTTC
>TRBV6-2/TRBV6-3|.|TRBJ2-7|16|TRBD2
CASSPTYGTSPYEQYF
TGTGCCAGCAGTCCCACCTACGGGACTAGCCCCTACGAGCAGTACTTC
>TRBV12-3/TRBV12-4|.|TRBJ2-4|11|.
CASSSLNIQYF
TGTGCCAGCAGCTCCCTAAACATTCAGTACTTC
>TRBV11-2|once|TRBJ2-2|13|.
CASSQSGTGELFF
TGTGCCAGCAGTCAGTCGGGCACCGGGGAGCTGTTTTTT
>TRBV5-1|.|TRBJ2-1|15|.
CASSFTPGTNNEQFF
TGCGCCAGCAGCTTCACCCCCGGGACAAACAATGAGCAGTTCTTC
>TRBV7-9|.|TRBJ2-1|14|TRBD2
CASSHSGGTNEQFF
TGTGCCAGCAGCCATAGCGGGGGGACCAATGAGCAGTTCTTC
>TRBV19|.|TRBJ1-1|15|TRBD1
CASSEQGAGNTEAFF
TGTGCCAGTAGTGAGCAGGGGGCTGGAAACACTGAAGCTTTCTTT
>TRBV7-2|.|TRBJ2-3|16|TRBD2
CASSLAGTRGTDTQYF
TGTGCCAGCAGCTTAGCCGGGACTAGGGGGACAGATACGCAGTATTTT
>TRBV2|.|TRBJ2-1|15|TRBD2
CASGSLSGGEGEQFF
TGTGCCAGCGGCTCCCTTAGCGGGGGGGAGGGGGAGCAGTTCTTC
>TRBV10-2|.|TRBJ1-2|16|.
CASSESSGQTFYGYTF
TGCGCCAGCAGTGAGTCGAGCGGCCAGACCTTCTATGGCTACACCTTC
>TRBV9|once|TRBJ2-5|15|TRBD1
CASSVGDRGQETQYF
TGTGCCAGCAGCGTAGGGGACAGGGGGCAAGAGACCCAGTACTTC
>TRBV18|.|TRBJ1-6|14|TRBD1
CASSPKGAGSPLHF
TGTGCCAGCTCACCAAAGGGGGCTGGTTCACCCCTCCACTTT
>TRBV6-5|.|TRBJ2-2|15|TRBD1
CASSKTGLNTGELFF
TGTGCCAGCAGTAAGACAGGGCTGAACACCGGGGAGCTGTTTTTT
>TRBV6-2/TRBV6-3|.|TRBJ1-3|15|TRBD1
CASSYSGQAGNTIYF
TGTGCCAGCAGTTATTCGGGACAGGCTGGAAACACCATATATTTT
>TRBV3-1/TRBV3-2|.|TRBJ1-5|14|.
CASSLTGMGQPQHF
TGTGCCAGCAGCCTTACAGGGATGGGACAGCCCCAGCATTTT
>TRBV5-1|.|TRBJ2-3|14|.
CASSWQDSSDTQYF
TGCGCCAGCAGCTGGCAGGACTCGTCAGATACGCAGTATTTT
>TRBV3-1/TRBV3-2|.|TRBJ2-2|13|.
CASSPGGPGELFF
TGTGCCAGCAGCCCCGGGGGGCCCGGGGAGCTGTTTTTT
>TRBV2|.|TRBJ2-5|16|TRBD2
CASRRWTSGGMETQYF
TGTGCCAGCAGACGCTGGACTAGCGGGGGAATGGAGACCCAGTACTTC
>TRBV21-1|.|TRBJ2-1|16|.
CASSTYSGGRNNEQFF
TGTGCCAGCAGCACCTACTCCGGGGGGCGTAACAATGAGCAGTTCTTC
>TRBV5-1|.|TRBJ2-1|17|TRBD2
CASSLGLAGGQNYEQFF
TGCGCCAGCAGCTTGGGGCTAGCGGGGGGCCAGAACTACGAGCAGTTCTTC
>TRBV5-1|.|TRBJ1-2|14|TRBD1
CASSLGQGADGYTF
TGCGCCAGCAGCTTGGGACAGGGGGCGGATGGCTACACCTTC
>TRBV5-1|.|TRBJ2-6|18|TRBD1
CASRLAERGQSGANVLTF
TGCGCCAGCAGGCTAGCTGAAAGGGGGCAATCAGGGGCCAACGTCCTGACTTTC
>TRBV18|.|TRBJ1-1|16|TRBD1
CASSPRAGGLRTEAFF
TGTGCCAGCTCACCAAGGGCAGGGGGTCTTAGGACTGAAGCTTTCTTT
>TRBV9|.|TRBJ1-1|13|.
CASTPGTFGEAFF
TGTGCCAGTACCCCCGGGACTTTTGGTGAAGCTTTCTTT
>TRBV7-6|.|TRBJ2-7|18|TRBD2
CASSPGPARTSETYEQYF
TGTGCCAGCAGCCCAGGACCCGCCCGGACTAGCGAGACCTACGAGCAGTACTTC
>TRBV3-1/TRBV3-2|.|TRBJ2-7|13|.
CASSQGQASEQYF
TGTGCCAGCAGCCAAGGACAGGCATCCGAGCAGTACTTC
>TRBV6-5|.|TRBJ1-2|15|TRBD1
CASRLGTGGVRGYTF
TGTGCCAGCAGGCTCGGGACAGGCGGTGTTCGTGGCTACACCTTC
>TRBV5-5|once|TRBJ1-6|15|TRBD1
CASSLERRGLSPLHF
TGTGCCAGCAGCTTGGAGCGCAGGGGGCTGTCACCCCTCCACTTT